This is a list of T cell receptor beta chains from one sample in a study of blood T cell repertoires in COVID-19. Measured with immunoSEQ multiplex PCR; TCRdb has only the in-frame clones, and not every one. Of approximately 280,000 clones listed, approximately 83% are singletons. The material sequenced was peripheral blood. The origin of the receptors is a woman in her 30s who had recovered from COVID-19. CDR3s leave out the opening cysteine and the closing phenylalanine or tryptophan. Each record gives: CDR3 protein, J gene, V gene, D gene. D genes are given only for firm matches.

ASSRQGADQPQH,TRBJ1-5,TRBV6-2/TRBV6-3,TRBD1
ASSKTPGGGGGGKNIQY,TRBJ2-4,TRBV19,NA
ASSLPGQGYEQY,TRBJ2-7,TRBV11-2,TRBD1
ASSALAGGPRDTQY,TRBJ2-3,TRBV9,TRBD2
ASSPETANEQF,TRBJ2-1,TRBV11-2,NA
ASSPLMGGPRNEQF,TRBJ2-1,TRBV28,TRBD2
ASRTTGGNYGYT,TRBJ1-2,TRBV27,TRBD1
ASSQDHGTGFSYT,TRBJ1-2,TRBV4-1,TRBD1
ASSPTGQLEGYT,TRBJ1-2,TRBV6-5,NA
ATHLGANYGYT,TRBJ1-2,TRBV28,NA
ASSGTSGTYEQY,TRBJ2-7,TRBV5-1,TRBD2
ASSFSGDYNEQF,TRBJ2-1,TRBV27,NA
ASSQRTTGGPNSPLH,TRBJ1-6,TRBV4-1,TRBD1
ASSQVRGVRNTQY,TRBJ2-3,TRBV4-1,TRBD2
AISESGLGTGLVGELF,TRBJ2-2,TRBV10-3,TRBD1
ASTWGQGGETQY,TRBJ2-5,TRBV2,TRBD1
ASSQGKLAGRETQY,TRBJ2-5,TRBV14,TRBD2
ASSHPSTGQETQY,TRBJ2-5,TRBV18,NA
ASSQKTGNYGYT,TRBJ1-2,TRBV6-5,NA
AWSNSAGGSYEQY,TRBJ2-7,TRBV30,TRBD2
ASSQASVESYNEQF,TRBJ2-1,TRBV4-1,NA
ASSTRAAGGRNEQF,TRBJ2-1,TRBV28,TRBD2
ASSMGGTTEAF,TRBJ1-1,TRBV19,NA
ASSFTGLAGVNEQF,TRBJ2-1,TRBV6-5,TRBD2
ATSRTTGATEAF,TRBJ1-1,TRBV15,TRBD1
ASTKMAGKMVANYGYT,TRBJ1-2,TRBV19,NA
ASSYPGGEQY,TRBJ2-7,TRBV12-3/TRBV12-4,NA
ASSLVGGVETQY,TRBJ2-5,TRBV11-2,TRBD2
ATTPRSANEKLF,TRBJ1-4,TRBV15,NA
ASSIGSGGTSSDTQY,TRBJ2-3,TRBV19,NA
ASSKGGGSSYEQY,TRBJ2-7,TRBV21-1,NA
ASSYQTGALYEQY,TRBJ2-7,TRBV6-5,TRBD1
ASSIGREQF,TRBJ2-1,TRBV19,NA
ASTPLPSPRYPEQY,TRBJ2-7,TRBV23-1,NA
ASSGTGLWETQY,TRBJ2-5,TRBV27,TRBD1